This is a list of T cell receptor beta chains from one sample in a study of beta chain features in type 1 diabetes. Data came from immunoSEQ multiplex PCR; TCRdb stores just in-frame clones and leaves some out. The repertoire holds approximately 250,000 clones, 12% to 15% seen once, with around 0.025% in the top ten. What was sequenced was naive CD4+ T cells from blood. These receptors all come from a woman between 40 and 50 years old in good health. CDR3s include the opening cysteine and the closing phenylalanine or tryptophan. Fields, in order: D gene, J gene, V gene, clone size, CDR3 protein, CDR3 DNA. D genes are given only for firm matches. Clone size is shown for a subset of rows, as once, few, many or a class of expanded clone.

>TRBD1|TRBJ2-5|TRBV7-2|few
CASSAAGTGQLQYF
TGTGCCAGCAGCGCGGCCGGGACAGGGCAACTCCAGTACTTC
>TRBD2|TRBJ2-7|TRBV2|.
CASSEGGGFFSEQYF
TGTGCCAGCAGTGAAGGGGGGGGGTTCTTCTCCGAGCAGTACTTC
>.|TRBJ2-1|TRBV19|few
CASSRPPSSYNEQFF
TGTGCCAGTAGTAGGCCACCAAGCTCCTACAATGAGCAGTTCTTC
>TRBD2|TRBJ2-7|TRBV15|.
CATSRVVAGPGEQYF
TGTGCCACCAGCAGAGTAGTAGCGGGGCCGGGAGAGCAGTACTTC
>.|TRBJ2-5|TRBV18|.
CASSPRVETQYF
TGTGCCAGCTCACCCAGGGTAGAGACCCAGTACTTC
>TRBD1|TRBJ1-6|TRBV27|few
CASSLYGQGQGGSPLHF
TGTGCCAGCAGTTTATATGGACAGGGACAGGGTGGTTCACCCCTCCACTTT
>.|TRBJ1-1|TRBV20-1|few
CSASRNTEAFF
TGCAGTGCTAGTAGGAACACTGAAGCTTTCTTT
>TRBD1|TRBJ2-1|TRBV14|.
CASSPRQGGTYNEQFF
TGTGCCAGCAGCCCGAGACAGGGGGGTACCTACAATGAGCAGTTCTTC
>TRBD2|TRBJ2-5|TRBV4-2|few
CASSPSGGGLRETQYF
TGTGCCAGCAGCCCGTCGGGCGGGGGTTTACGAGAGACCCAGTACTTC
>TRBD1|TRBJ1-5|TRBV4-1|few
CASSQARDRGQPQHF
TGCGCCAGCAGCCAGGCCCGGGACAGGGGACAGCCCCAGCATTTT
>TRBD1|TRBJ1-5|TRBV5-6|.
CASIGQDSNQPQHF
TGTGCCAGCATCGGACAGGATAGCAATCAGCCCCAGCATTTT
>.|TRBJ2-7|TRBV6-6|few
CASREDGTYEQYF
TGTGCCAGCAGGGAGGATGGAACTTACGAGCAGTACTTC
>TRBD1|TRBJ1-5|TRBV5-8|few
CASSPDRGTNQPQHF
TGTGCCAGCAGCCCGGACAGGGGAACCAATCAGCCCCAGCATTTT
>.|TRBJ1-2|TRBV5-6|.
CASSLASNRAYGYTF
TGTGCCAGCAGCTTGGCCTCAAACAGGGCCTATGGCTACACCTTC
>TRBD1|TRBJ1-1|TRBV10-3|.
CAISGGQLSGTEAFF
TGTGCCATCAGTGGGGGACAGTTGTCGGGGACTGAAGCTTTCTTT
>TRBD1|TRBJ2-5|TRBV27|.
CASSLSGTGLETQYF
TGTGCCAGCAGTTTATCCGGGACAGGGTTAGAGACCCAGTACTTC